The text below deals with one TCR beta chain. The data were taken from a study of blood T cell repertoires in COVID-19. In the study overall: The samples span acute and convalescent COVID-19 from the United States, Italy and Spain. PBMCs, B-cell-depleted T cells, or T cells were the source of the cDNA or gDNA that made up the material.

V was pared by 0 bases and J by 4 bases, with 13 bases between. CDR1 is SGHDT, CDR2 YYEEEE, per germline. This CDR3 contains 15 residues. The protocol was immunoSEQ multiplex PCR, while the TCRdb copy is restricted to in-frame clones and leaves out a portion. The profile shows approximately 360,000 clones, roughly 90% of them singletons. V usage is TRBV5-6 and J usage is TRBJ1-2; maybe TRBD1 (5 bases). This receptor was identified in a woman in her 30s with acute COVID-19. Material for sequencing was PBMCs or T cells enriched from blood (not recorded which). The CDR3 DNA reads TGTGCCAGCAGCTTGGCCGGGGGAGAAAGCTATGGCTACACCTTC. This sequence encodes CASSLAGGESYGYTF.